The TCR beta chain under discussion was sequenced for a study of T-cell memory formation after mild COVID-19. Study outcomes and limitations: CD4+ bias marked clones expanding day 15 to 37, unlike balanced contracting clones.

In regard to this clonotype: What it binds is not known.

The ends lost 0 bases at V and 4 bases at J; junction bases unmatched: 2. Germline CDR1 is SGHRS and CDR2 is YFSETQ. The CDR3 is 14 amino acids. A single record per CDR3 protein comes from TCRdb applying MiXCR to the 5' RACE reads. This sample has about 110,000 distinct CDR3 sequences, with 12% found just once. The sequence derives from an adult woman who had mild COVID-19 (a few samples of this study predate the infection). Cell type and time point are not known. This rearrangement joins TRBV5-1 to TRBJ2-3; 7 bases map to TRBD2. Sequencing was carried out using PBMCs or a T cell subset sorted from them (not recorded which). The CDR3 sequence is CASSLAGLADTQYF. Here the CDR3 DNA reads TGCGCCAGCAGCTTGGCAGGACTAGCAGATACGCAGTATTTT.